This TCR beta chain was recovered during a study of cytomegalovirus exposure and HLA in healthy donors. Study information: The 120 validation repertoires and the approximately 700 first-cohort repertoires shared a platform, a later analysis reported.

This CDR3 is built from 14 residues. From germline, CDR1 is KGHSH and CDR2 LQKENI. V lost 3 bases and J lost 3, with 11 bases in between. Study findings and constraints: Some TCR beta chains (164 of them) were listed as cytomegalovirus-associated. First-cohort TCR clusters were later found to tend to co-occur in the roughly 110 validation repertoires.

Assay: immunoSEQ multiplex PCR; the TCRdb copy retains only in-frame clones and omits some. Counted here are roughly 70,000 clones, approximately 80% occurring once; the ten biggest clones make up less than 3%. As concerns this clone: Its antigen is unknown.

This receptor was obtained from a young man in good health and CMV-seronegative. The chain couples TRBV18 to TRBJ1-1; D ambiguous. Sequenced sample: PBMCs. The CDR3 region has the DNA TGTGCCAGCTCACCCGGGATAGAGGACACTGAAGCTTTCTTT. Its protein product is CASSPGIEDTEAFF.